A single sample is the source of the 17 T cell receptor beta chains below, sequenced in a study of cytomegalovirus exposure and HLA in healthy donors. Researchers ran the PCR with 60 Vbeta and 13 Jbeta primers. TCRdb's copy holds only in-frame clones and misses some; the assay was immunoSEQ multiplex PCR. The data contain around 99,000 clones, roughly 70% of them singletons. The sequencing sample was made of PBMCs. These receptors all stem from a woman aged 65 to 85 in good health and CMV-seropositive.

The chain uses TRBV7-2 and TRBJ1-4; TRBD1 is a possible D gene (5 bases). Deletions cut 5 bases from V and 10 bases from J, with 20 bases between. CDR1 and CDR2 from the germline V gene are SGHTA and FQGNSA. CDR3 size: 15 residues. DNA for the CDR3: TGTGCCAGCAGCCCTGGGGGTGGGAGGGAGGGAAAACTGTTTTTT. Protein sequence: CASSPGGGREGKLFF.

Details on this clone: A read error may produce the germline difference seen at one junction end. J is TRBJ1-1 and V is TRBV7-9; D gene uncertain. Germline V gives CDR1 SEHNR, CDR2 FQNEAQ (reference sequence). The CDR3 runs 13 residues. The CDR3 loop reads CSSSSSLNTEAFF. In DNA form, the CDR3 reads TGTTCCAGCAGCTCCTCGTTGAACACTGAAGCTTTCTTT.

The chain has TRBV5-4 and TRBJ1-1; maybe TRBD1 (6 bases). The ends were cut back, 3 bases at V and 6 bases at J, with 18 bases in the middle. This CDR3 spans 15 amino acids. CDR1 and CDR2 (germline): SGHNT, YYREEE (reference sequence). CDR3 DNA: TGTGCCAGCAGCTCTTGGGGGGGGCTTGGGGCTGAAGCTTTCTTT. This translates into CASSSWGGLGAEAFF. The whole variable domain, remainder taken from reference TRBV5-4 and TRBJ1-1, is ETGVTQSPTHLIKTRGQQVTLRCSSQSGHNTVSWYQQALGQGPQFIFQYYREEENGRGNFPPRFSGLQFPNYSSELNVNALELDDSALYLCASSSWGGLGAEAFFGQGTRLTVV.

This sequence joins TRBV27 and TRBJ1-2; D may be TRBD1 (5 bases). The CDR3 spans 14 residues. Germline lookup yields CDR1 MNHEY and CDR2 SMNVEV (reference sequence). V gave up 5 bases and J gave up 2 bases, with 12 bases separating them. The CDR3 nucleotides are TGTGCCAGCAGTCCGACTTGGGGCAACTATGGCTACACCTTC. Protein: CASSPTWGNYGYTF.

This clone was counted between two and nine times. The V and J genes are TRBV30 and TRBJ2-7; D perhaps matches TRBD1 (5 bases). This CDR3 spans 14 amino acids. The germline CDR1 and CDR2 sequences are GTSNPN and SVGIG (reference sequence). V was shortened by 2 bases and J by 6 bases, with 17 bases between the two germline ends. CDR3 loop: CAWSSRRVVSEQYF. CDR3 sequence (DNA): TGTGCCTGGAGTAGTCGCAGGGTCGTATCCGAGCAGTACTTC. The full variable domain, with the rest looked up from reference TRBV30 and TRBJ2-7, is SQTIHQWPATLVQPVGSPLSLECTVEGTSNPNLYWYRQAAGRGLQLLFYSVGIGQISSEVPQNLSASRPQDRQFILSSKKLLLSDSGFYLCAWSSRRVVSEQYFGPGTRLTVT.

The chain has TRBV5-1 and TRBJ2-5; 7 bases agree with TRBD1. The CDR3 runs 13 residues. The germline V gene encodes CDR1 SGHRS and CDR2 YFSETQ. Germline trimming cut 0 bases from V and 7 bases from J; bases unmatched to any gene: 3. CDR3 nucleotides: TGCGCCAGCAGCTTGGACCCAGGGGGGACCCAGTACTTC. Translated, it gives CASSLDPGGTQYF.

Of note for this clone: This sample includes further DNA sequences coding for the same CDR3. This rearrangement joins TRBV6-6 to TRBJ1-5, with D uncertain. With 6 bases removed from V and 0 bases from J, the gap between germline ends came to 6 bases. The CDR3 runs 13 residues. CDR1 MNHNY and CDR2 SVGAGI come from the germline V gene (reference sequence). The CDR3 is CASRADSNQPQHF. The CDR3 DNA is TGTGCCAGCAGAGCGGATAGCAATCAGCCCCAGCATTTT.

The rearrangement joins TRBV19 to TRBJ2-7; 8 bases are shared with TRBD1. V trimming: 5 bases; J trimming: 0 bases; junction bases outside the gene matches: 6. This CDR3 is 15 amino acids long. The V gene's germline CDR1 is LNHDA and CDR2 SQIVND (reference sequence). CDR3 in amino acids: CASSAGQGVSYEQYF. The CDR3 DNA reads TGTGCCAGTAGTGCTGGACAGGGAGTCTCCTACGAGCAGTACTTC.

This chain joins TRBV9 and TRBJ2-7, with D perhaps matching TRBD1 (6 bases). The V gene lost 0 bases and the J gene lost 2 bases, with 12 bases spanning the gap. Germline CDR1 is SGDLS and CDR2 is YYNGEE. The CDR3 runs to 15 residues. The CDR3 coding sequence is TGTGCCAGCAGCGTAGCACAGGGTAATCCCTACGAGCAGTACTTC. This sequence encodes CASSVAQGNPYEQYF.

The genes are TRBV29-1 and TRBJ2-4, with 10 nucleotides matching TRBD2. Germline V gene lookup returns CDR1 SQVTM and CDR2 ANQGSEA. The CDR3 contains 16 residues. The junction had 11 bases not matched to a gene; V was cut back by 0 bases and J by 9 bases. CDR3: CSVEDPLAGAQAIQYF. CDR3 coding DNA: TGCAGCGTTGAAGATCCCCTAGCGGGGGCCCAAGCCATTCAGTACTTC.

This clone has a handful of counts. The chain uses TRBV29-1 and TRBJ1-1; TRBD1 might be the D (6 bases). Trimming took off 3 bases at V and 6 bases at J, with 11 bases between the two ends. The CDR3 sequence is 12 residues long. Germline lookup yields CDR1 SQVTM and CDR2 ANQGSEA. The CDR3 reads CSVDGGAAEAFF. The CDR3, as DNA: TGCAGCGTTGATGGGGGGGCAGCTGAAGCTTTCTTT.

The chain recombines TRBV29-1 with TRBJ2-3; TRBD1 agrees at 9 bases. CDR3 length: 14 residues. The J segment lost 11 bases and the V segment lost 6 bases, leaving 15 bases of the junction unmatched. CDR1 SQVTM and CDR2 ANQGSEA come from the germline V gene. CDR3 nucleotides: TGCAGCGTGCTTGGGGGACAGGGTGGTGGAGGGCAGTATTTT. Its translation: CSVLGGQGGGGQYF.

The V call is TRBV2, the J call TRBJ1-5; TRBD1 is a possible D gene (5 bases). Trimming removed 6 bases at V and 5 bases at J, with 14 bases between. The CDR3 sequence is 14 residues long. CDR1 is SNHLY and CDR2 is FYNNEI in the germline V gene. The CDR3 region is CASREGFLDQPQHF. The CDR3 bases are TGTGCCAGCAGGGAGGGGTTTTTGGATCAGCCCCAGCATTTT.

This chain links TRBV5-5 with TRBJ2-1; D may be TRBD2 (6 bases). Between the trimmed V and J ends, which lost 3 bases and 10 bases, there was a span of 23 bases. The CDR3 is 16 residues long. The V gene's germline CDR1 is SGHKS and CDR2 YYEKEE (reference sequence). CDR3 DNA: TGTGCCAGCAGCTACCTAATACACTTTAACGGGAGAGAGCAGTTCTTC. Amino acid sequence: CASSYLIHFNGREQFF.

This clone was recorded a few times. The CDR3 spells CASGTEYSNQPQHF. CDR3 nucleotide sequence: TGTGCCAGCGGGACAGAATATAGCAATCAGCCCCAGCATTTT. The chain uses TRBV27 and TRBJ1-5; 7 bases are a match to TRBD1. The V gene's germline CDR1 is MNHEY and CDR2 SMNVEV (reference sequence). The V and J ends lost 8 bases and 0 bases, in that order; junction bases with no gene match: 4. The CDR3 loop spans 14 amino acids.

The sample holds a few counts of this clone. The rearrangement links TRBV9 to TRBJ1-1; possible D gene TRBD1, 5 bases. Trimming stripped 0 bases from V and 8 bases from J, with 8 bases between. The CDR3 loop spans 12 amino acids. Germline CDR1 and CDR2: SGDLS and YYNGEE. The CDR3 sequence is CASSVVAGEAFF. The CDR3 nucleotides read TGTGCCAGCAGCGTAGTGGCAGGGGAAGCTTTCTTT.

The rearrangement uses TRBV6-5 and TRBJ1-4, with TRBD1 matching 7 bases. This CDR3 has 13 residues. Trimming removed 9 bases from V and 4 bases from J; junction bases left unmatched: 5. Looked up from germline, CDR1 is MNHEY and CDR2 is SVGAGI. In nucleotides, the CDR3 is TGTGCCAGTGGGGACAGACTTAATGAAAAACTGTTTTTT. Translating it yields CASGDRLNEKLFF.